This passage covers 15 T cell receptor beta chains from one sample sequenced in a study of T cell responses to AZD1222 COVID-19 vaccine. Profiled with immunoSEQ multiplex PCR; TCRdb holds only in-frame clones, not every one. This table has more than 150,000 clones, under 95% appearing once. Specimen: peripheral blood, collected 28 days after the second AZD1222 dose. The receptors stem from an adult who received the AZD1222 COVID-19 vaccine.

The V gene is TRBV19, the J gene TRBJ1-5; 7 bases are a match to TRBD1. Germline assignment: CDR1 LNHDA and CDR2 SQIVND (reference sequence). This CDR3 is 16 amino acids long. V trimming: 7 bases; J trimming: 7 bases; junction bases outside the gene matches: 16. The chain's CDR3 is CASTRPSHTGVQPQHF. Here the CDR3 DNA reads TGTGCCAGTACCCGACCCTCCCATACAGGGGTCCAGCCCCAGCATTTT. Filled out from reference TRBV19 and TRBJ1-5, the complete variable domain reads DGGITQSPKYLFRKEGQNVTLSCEQNLNHDAMYWYRQDPGQGLRLIYYSQIVNDFQKGDIAEGYSVSREKKESFPLTVTSAQKNPTAFYLCASTRPSHTGVQPQHFGDGTRLSIL.

This chain's CDR3 is CASGLVKTIGGSDTHGYTF. CDR3 in DNA: TGTGCTAGTGGTTTGGTAAAAACTATCGGGGGTTCAGATACCCATGGCTACACCTTC. V usage is TRBV12-5 and J usage is TRBJ1-2, with D possibly being TRBD1 (5 bases). This CDR3 spans 19 amino acids. Trimming removed 0 bases from V and 6 bases from J, with 26 bases in between. Looked up from germline, CDR1 is LGHNT and CDR2 is FRNRAP.

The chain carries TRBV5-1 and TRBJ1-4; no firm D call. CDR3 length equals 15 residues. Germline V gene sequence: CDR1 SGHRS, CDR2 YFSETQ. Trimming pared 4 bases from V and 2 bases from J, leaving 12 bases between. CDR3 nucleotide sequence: TGCGCCAGCAGCCTTATCACGTCTACTAATGAAAAACTGTTTTTT. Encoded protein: CASSLITSTNEKLFF.

Written as DNA, the CDR3 is TGTGCCAGCCGGTTCGACGAGAACACTGAAGCTTTCTTT. Encoded protein: CASRFDENTEAFF. The gene calls are TRBV2 and TRBJ1-1, with D unclear. In germline, CDR1 is SNHLY, CDR2 FYNNEI. CDR3 size: 13 residues. The ends were cut back, 8 bases at V and 1 base at J, with 11 bases in the middle. The full variable domain, in which reference TRBV2 and TRBJ1-1 provide the parts outside the CDR3, is EPEVTQTPSHQVTQMGQEVILRCVPISNHLYFYWYRQILGQKVEFLVSFYNNEISEKSEIFDDQFSVERPDGSNFTLKIRSTKLEDSAMYFCASRFDENTEAFFGQGTRLTVV.

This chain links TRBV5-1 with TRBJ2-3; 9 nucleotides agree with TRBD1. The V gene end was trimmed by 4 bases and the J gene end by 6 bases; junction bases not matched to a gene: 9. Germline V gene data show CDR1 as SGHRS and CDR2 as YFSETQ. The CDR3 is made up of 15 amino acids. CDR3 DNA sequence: TGCGCCAGCAGCCAAGGACAGGGGCCTCAGGATACGCAGTATTTT. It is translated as CASSQGQGPQDTQYF.

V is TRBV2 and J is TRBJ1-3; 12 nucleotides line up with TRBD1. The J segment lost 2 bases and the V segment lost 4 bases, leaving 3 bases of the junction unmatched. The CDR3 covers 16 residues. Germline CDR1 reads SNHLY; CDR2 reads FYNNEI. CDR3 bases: TGTGCCAGCAGTGCGGGGGACAGGGGGCCTGGAAACACCATATATTTT. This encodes CASSAGDRGPGNTIYF.

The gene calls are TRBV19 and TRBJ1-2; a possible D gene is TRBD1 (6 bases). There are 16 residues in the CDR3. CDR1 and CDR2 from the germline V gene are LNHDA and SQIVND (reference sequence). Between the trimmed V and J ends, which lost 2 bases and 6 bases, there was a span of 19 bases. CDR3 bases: TGTGCCAGTAGTATACCTAGGTCAGGGGAATCGGATGGCTACACCTTC. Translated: CASSIPRSGESDGYTF.

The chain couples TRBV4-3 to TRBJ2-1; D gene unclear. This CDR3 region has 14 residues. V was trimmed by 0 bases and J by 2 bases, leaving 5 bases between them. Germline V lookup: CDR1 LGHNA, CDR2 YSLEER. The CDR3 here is CASSQDSTYNEQFF. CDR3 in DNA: TGCGCCAGCAGCCAAGACTCGACCTACAATGAGCAGTTCTTC.

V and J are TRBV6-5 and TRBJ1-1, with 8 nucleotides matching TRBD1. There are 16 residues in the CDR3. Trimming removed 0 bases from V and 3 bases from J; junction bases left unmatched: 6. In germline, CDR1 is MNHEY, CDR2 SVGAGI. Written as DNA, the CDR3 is TGTGCCAGCAGTTACTCAGAGGAACAGGGGGACACTGAAGCTTTCTTT. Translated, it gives CASSYSEEQGDTEAFF.

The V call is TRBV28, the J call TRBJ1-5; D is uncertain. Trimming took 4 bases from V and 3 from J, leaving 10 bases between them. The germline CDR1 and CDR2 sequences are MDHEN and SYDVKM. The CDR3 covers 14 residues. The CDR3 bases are TGTGCCAGCAGTTCTCGACCCACCAATCAGCCCCAGCATTTT. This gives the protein CASSSRPTNQPQHF.

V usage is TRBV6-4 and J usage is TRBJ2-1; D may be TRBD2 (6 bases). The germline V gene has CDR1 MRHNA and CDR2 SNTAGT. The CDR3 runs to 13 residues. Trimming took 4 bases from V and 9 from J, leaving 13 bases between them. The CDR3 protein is CASSGASEGEQFF. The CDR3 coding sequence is TGTGCCAGCAGTGGGGCTAGCGAAGGTGAGCAGTTCTTC.

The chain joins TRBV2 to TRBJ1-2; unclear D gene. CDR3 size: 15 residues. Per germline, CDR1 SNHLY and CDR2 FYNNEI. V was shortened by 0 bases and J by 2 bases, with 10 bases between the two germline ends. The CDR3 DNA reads TGTGCCAGCAGTGAAGCGTTGGGATTCAACTATGGCTACACCTTC. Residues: CASSEALGFNYGYTF.

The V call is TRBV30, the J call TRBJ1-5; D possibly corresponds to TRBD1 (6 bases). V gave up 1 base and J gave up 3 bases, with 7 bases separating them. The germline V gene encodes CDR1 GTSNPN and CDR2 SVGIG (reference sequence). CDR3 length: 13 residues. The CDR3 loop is CAWSGQVNQPQHF. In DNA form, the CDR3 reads TGTGCCTGGAGTGGACAGGTCAATCAGCCCCAGCATTTT.

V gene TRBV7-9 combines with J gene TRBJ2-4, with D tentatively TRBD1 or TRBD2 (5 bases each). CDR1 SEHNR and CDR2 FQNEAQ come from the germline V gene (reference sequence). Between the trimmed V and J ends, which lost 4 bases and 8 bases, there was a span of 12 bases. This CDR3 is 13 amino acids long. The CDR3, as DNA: TGTGCCAGCAGCTCCACCGGGACCCACATTCAGTACTTC. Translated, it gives CASSSTGTHIQYF.

The CDR3, as DNA: TGTGCCACCTATTCAGACAGGACCCTAGCTAGTCACGAGCAGTACTTC. Residues: CATYSDRTLASHEQYF. The V and J genes are TRBV10-3 and TRBJ2-7; the D gene is possibly TRBD1 (6 bases). The germline gives CDR1 ENHRY, CDR2 SYGVKD. Trimming pared 10 bases from V and 5 bases from J, leaving 27 bases between. This CDR3 comprises 16 residues.